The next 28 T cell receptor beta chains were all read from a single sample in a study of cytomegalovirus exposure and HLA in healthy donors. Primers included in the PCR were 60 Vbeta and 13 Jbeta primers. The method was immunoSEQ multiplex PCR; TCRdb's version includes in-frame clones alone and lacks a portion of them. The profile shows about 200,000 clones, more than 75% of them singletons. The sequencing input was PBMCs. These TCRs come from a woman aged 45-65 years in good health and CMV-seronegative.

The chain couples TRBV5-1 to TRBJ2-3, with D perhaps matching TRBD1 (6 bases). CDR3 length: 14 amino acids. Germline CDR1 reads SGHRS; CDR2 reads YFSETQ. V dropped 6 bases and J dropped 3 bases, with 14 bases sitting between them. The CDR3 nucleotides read TGCGCCAGCACGCAGGGGCCGAGGACAGATACGCAGTATTTT. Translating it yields CASTQGPRTDTQYF.

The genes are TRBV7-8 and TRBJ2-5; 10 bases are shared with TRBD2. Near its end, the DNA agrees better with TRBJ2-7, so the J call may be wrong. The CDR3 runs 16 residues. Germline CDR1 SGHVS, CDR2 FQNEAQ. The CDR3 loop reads CASSSPQSGGVYEQYF. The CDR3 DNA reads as TGTGCCAGCAGCTCTCCCCAAAGCGGGGGGGTCTACGAGCAGTACTTC.

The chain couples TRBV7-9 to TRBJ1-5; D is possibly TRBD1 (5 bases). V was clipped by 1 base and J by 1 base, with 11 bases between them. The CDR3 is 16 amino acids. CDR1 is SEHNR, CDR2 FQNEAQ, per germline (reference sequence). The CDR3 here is CASSLGQGQSNQPQHF. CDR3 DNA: TGTGCCAGCAGCTTAGGGCAGGGTCAAAGCAATCAGCCCCAGCATTTT.

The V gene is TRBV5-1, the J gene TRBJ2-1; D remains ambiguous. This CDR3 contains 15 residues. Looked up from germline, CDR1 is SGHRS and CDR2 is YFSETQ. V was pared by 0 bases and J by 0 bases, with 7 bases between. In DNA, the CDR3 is TGCGCCAGCAGCTTGGTTCCAGGCTCCTACAATGAGCAGTTCTTC. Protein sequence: CASSLVPGSYNEQFF. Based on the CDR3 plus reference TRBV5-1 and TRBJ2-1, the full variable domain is KAGVTQTPRYLIKTRGQQVTLSCSPISGHRSVSWYQQTPGQGLQFLFEYFSETQRNKGNFPGRFSGRQFSNSRSEMNVSTLELGDSALYLCASSLVPGSYNEQFFGPGTRLTVL.

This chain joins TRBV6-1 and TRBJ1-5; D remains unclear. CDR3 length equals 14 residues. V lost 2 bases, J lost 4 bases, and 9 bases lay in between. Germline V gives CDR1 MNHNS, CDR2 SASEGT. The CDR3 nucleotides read TGTGCCAGCAGTGAACATCGGTCAAATCAGCCCCAGCATTTT. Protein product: CASSEHRSNQPQHF.

The CDR3 spells CASSIGSSEPQHF. DNA for the CDR3: TGTGCCAGTAGTATAGGGAGTTCGGAGCCCCAGCATTTT. The chain carries TRBV19 and TRBJ1-5; D is undetermined. Germline V gene lookup returns CDR1 LNHDA and CDR2 SQIVND (reference sequence). Trimming stripped 1 base from V and 8 bases from J, with 9 bases between. The length of the CDR3 is 13 residues.

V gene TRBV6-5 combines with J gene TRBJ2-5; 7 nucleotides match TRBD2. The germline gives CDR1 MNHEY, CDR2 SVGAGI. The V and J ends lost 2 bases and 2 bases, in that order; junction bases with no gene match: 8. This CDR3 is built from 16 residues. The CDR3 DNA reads TGTGCCAGCAGTTACACAGCTAGCGGAACTCAAGAGACCCAGTACTTC. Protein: CASSYTASGTQETQYF.

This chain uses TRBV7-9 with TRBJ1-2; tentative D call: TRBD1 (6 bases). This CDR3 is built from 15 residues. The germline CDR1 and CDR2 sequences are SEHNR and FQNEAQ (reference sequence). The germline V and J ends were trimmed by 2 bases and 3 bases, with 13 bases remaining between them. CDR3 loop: CASSLLTGTHYGYTF. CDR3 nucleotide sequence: TGTGCCAGCAGCTTATTAACCGGGACACACTATGGCTACACCTTC. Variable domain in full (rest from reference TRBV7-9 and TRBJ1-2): DTGVSQNPRHKITKRGQNVTFRCDPISEHNRLYWYRQTLGQGPEFLTYFQNEAQLEKSRLLSDRFSAERPKGSFSTLEIQRTEQGDSAMYLCASSLLTGTHYGYTFGSGTRLTVV.

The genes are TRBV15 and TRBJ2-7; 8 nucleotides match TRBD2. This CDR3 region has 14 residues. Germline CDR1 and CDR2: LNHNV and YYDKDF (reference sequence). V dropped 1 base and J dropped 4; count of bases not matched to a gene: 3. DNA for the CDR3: TGTGCCACCAGCAGAGCAGCGGGGGTGTACGAGCAGTACTTC. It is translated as CATSRAAGVYEQYF.

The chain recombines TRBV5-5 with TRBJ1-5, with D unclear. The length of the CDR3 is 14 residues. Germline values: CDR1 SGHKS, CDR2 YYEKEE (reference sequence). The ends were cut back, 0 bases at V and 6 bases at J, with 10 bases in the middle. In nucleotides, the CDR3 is TGTGCCAGCAGCTTGGATTTTGGGCTTCAGCCCCAGCATTTT. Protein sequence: CASSLDFGLQPQHF.

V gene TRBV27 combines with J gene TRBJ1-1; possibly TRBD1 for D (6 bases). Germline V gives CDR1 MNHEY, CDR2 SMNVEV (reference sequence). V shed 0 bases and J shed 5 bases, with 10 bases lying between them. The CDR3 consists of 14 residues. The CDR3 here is CASSLSKRGTEAFF. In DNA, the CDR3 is TGTGCCAGCAGTTTATCGAAAAGGGGGACTGAAGCTTTCTTT.

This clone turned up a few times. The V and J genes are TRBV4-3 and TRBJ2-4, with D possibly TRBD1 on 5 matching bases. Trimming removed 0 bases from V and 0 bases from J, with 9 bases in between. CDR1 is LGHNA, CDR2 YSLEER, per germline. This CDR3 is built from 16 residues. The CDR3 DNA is TGCGCCAGCAGCCAAGATGACAGTCTAGCCAAAAACATTCAGTACTTC. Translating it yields CASSQDDSLAKNIQYF.

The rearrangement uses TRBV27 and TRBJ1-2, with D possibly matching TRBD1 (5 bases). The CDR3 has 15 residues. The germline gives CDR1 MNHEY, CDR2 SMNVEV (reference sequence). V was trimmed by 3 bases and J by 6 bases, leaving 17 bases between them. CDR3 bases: TGTGCCAGCAGTTTCTCCTTGAGAAGGGGCGATGGCTACACCTTC. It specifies CASSFSLRRGDGYTF.

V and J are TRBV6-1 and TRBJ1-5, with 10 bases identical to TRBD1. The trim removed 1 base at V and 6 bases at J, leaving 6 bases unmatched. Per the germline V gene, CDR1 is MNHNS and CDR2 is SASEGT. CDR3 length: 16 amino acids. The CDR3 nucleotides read TGTGCCAGCAGTGAAGGCGGACAGGGGGACAGTCAGCCCCAGCATTTT. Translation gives CASSEGGQGDSQPQHF.

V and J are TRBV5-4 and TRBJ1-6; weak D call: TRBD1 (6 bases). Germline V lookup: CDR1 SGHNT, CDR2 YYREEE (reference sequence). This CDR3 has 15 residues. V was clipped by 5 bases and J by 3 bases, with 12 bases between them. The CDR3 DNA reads TGTGCCAGCAGTTGGGGGCAGATCTATAATTCACCCCTCCACTTT. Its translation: CASSWGQIYNSPLHF.

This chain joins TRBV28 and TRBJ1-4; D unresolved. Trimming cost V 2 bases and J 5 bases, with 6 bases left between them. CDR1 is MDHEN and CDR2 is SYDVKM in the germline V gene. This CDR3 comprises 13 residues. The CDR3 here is CASSLGENEKLFF. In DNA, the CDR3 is TGTGCCAGCAGTTTAGGGGAGAATGAAAAACTGTTTTTT. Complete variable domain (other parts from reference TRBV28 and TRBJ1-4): DVKVTQSSRYLVKRTGEKVFLECVQDMDHENMFWYRQDPGLGLRLIYFSYDVKMKEKGDIPEGYSVSREKKERFSLILESASTNQTSMYLCASSLGENEKLFFGSGTQLSVL.

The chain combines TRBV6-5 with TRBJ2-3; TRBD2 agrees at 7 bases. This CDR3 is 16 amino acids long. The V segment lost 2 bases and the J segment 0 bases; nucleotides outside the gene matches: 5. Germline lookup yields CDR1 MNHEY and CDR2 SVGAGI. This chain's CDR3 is CASSYGTTTSTDTQYF. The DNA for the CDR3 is TGTGCCAGCAGTTACGGGACTACCACGAGCACAGATACGCAGTATTTT.

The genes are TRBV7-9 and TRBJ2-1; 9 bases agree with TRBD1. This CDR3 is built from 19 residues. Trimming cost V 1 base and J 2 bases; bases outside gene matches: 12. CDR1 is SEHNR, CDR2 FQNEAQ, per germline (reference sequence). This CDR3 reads CASSLGFRTGTGPYNEQFF. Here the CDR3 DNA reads TGTGCCAGCAGCTTAGGTTTTAGGACTGGGACAGGGCCCTACAATGAGCAGTTCTTC.

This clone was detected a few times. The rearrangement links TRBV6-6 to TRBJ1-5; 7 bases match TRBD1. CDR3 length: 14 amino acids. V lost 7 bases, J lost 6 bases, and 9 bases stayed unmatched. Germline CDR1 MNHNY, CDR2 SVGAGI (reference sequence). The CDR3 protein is CASTADRVGQPQHF. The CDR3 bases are TGTGCCAGCACCGCAGACAGGGTGGGTCAGCCCCAGCATTTT.

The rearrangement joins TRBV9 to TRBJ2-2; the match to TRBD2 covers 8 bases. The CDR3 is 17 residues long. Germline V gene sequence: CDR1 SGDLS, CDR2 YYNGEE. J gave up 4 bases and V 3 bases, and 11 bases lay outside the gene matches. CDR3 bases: TGTGCCAGCAGCGACACGTATCTAGCGGGTTCCACCGGGGAGCTGTTTTTT. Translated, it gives CASSDTYLAGSTGELFF.

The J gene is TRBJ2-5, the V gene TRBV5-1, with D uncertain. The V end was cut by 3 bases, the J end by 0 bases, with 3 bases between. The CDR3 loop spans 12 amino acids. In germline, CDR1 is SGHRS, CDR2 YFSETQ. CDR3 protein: CASSSYQETQYF. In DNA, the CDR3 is TGCGCCAGCAGCTCCTACCAAGAGACCCAGTACTTC.

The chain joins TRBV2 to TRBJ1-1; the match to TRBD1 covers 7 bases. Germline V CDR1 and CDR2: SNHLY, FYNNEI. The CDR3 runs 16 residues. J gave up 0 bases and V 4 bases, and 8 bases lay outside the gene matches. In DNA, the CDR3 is TGTGCCAGCAGTGTAAAGGGGGCAAGAGTGAACACTGAAGCTTTCTTT. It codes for CASSVKGARVNTEAFF.

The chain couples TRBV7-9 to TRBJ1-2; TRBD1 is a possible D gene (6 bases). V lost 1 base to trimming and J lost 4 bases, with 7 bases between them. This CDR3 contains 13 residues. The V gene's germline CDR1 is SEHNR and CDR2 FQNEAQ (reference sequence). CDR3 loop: CASSLDRAYGYTF. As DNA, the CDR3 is TGTGCCAGCAGCTTAGACAGGGCCTATGGCTACACCTTC.

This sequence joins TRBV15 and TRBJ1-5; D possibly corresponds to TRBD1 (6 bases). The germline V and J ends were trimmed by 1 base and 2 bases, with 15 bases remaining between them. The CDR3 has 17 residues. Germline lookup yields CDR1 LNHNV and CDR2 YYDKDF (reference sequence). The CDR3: CATSRGSQGRRNQPQHF. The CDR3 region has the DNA TGTGCCACCAGCAGAGGATCACAGGGTCGGCGCAATCAGCCCCAGCATTTT.

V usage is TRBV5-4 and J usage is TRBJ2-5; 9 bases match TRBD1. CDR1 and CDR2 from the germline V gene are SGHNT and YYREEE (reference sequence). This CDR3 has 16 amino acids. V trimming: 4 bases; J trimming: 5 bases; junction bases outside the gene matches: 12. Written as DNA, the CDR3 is TGTGCCAGCAGCCGGAACCGGGACAGGGATTTTGAGACCCAGTACTTC. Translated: CASSRNRDRDFETQYF.

This CDR3 reads CASSFNYRQPLPTDTQYF. CDR3 coding DNA: TGTGCCAGCAGCTTCAACTATCGACAGCCCCTACCCACAGATACGCAGTATTTT. V usage is TRBV7-9 and J usage is TRBJ2-3; a possible D gene is TRBD1 (5 bases). Germline V gives CDR1 SEHNR, CDR2 FQNEAQ (reference sequence). V dropped 3 bases and J dropped 2 bases, with 21 bases sitting between them. The CDR3 sequence is 18 residues long.

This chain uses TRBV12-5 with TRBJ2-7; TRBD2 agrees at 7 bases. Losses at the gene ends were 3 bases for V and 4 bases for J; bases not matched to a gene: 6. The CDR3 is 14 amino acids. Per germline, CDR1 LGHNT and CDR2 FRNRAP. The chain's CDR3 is CASGLGGRGYEQYF. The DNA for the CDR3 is TGTGCTAGTGGTTTAGGAGGGCGGGGGTACGAGCAGTACTTC. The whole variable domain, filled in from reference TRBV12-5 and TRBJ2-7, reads DARVTQTPRHKVTEMGQEVTMRCQPILGHNTVFWYRQTMMQGLELLAYFRNRAPLDDSGMPKDRFSAEMPDATLATLKIQPSEPRDSAVYFCASGLGGRGYEQYFGPGTRLTVT.

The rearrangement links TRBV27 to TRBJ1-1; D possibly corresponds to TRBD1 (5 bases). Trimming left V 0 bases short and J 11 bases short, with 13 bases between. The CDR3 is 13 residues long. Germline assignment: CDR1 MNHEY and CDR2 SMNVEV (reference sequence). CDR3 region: CASSLSWGGDAFF. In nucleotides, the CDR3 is TGTGCCAGCAGTTTATCGTGGGGAGGGGATGCTTTCTTT.